This T cell receptor beta chain was captured in a study of regulatory T cells in long-lasting Graves disease. Study in general: Patients newly diagnosed with Graves' had been on antithyroid drugs for under 3 months.

Construction of the TCR beta libraries employed iRepertoire HTBI primers in conjunction with Arm-PCR of CDR3 regions. TCRdb re-called the multiplex PCR reads with MiXCR, one entry per CDR3 protein. The repertoire has 370,000 or so distinct CDR3 sequences, about 17% of them found once; the top ten carry 20%. As to time point: newly diagnosed GD, antithyroid drugs for less than 3 months. PBMCs provided the RNA from which the TCR library was made. This clonotype has a count of ten or more. Germline CDR1 and CDR2: DFQATT and SNEGSKA (reference sequence). The V end lost 5 bases, the J end lost 0 bases, and 11 bases lay between the germline ends. This CDR3 has 13 amino acids. Separately, the same data were catalogued under a study of T cells in Graves' hyperthyroidism and ophthalmopathy.

This receptor was taken from a woman under 30 with Graves disease. This chain uses TRBV20-1 with TRBJ2-7; D perhaps matches TRBD1 (6 bases). The material sequenced was peripheral blood mononuclear cells (PBMCs), taken at new diagnosis, from a patient treated with antithyroid drugs. DNA for the CDR3: TGCAGTGCTTCCCCGGACAGCTCCTACGAGCAGTACTTC. It codes for CSASPDSSYEQYF.